The rows below give T cell receptor beta chains drawn from one sample of a study of CD8 T cells in ankylosing spondylitis. From the 5' RACE reads, TCRdb called clonotypes with MiXCR, one entry per CDR3 protein. Here the sample spans approximately 540,000 distinct CDR3 sequences, more than 9.5% being singletons. Source material: blood, either unsorted or a sorted T cell fraction (not recorded which). The source of these receptors is a male donor with ankylosing spondylitis. The conserved cysteine and the conserved F or W are not part of the CDR3 here. The D gene is left open where the match is weak.

J,V,D,CDR3
TRBJ1-5,TRBV12-3/TRBV12-4,TRBD1,ASSPPPDRGQQPQH
TRBJ2-5,TRBV7-9,TRBD1,ASTPRGLGETQY
TRBJ1-6,TRBV9,.,ASSVAGPSGSNSPLH
TRBJ2-7,TRBV10-3,TRBD1,ASRPGQASYEQY
TRBJ2-3,TRBV20-1,.,SARVGADTQY
TRBJ2-5,TRBV4-1,.,ASSQEGRALQETQY
TRBJ1-1,TRBV3-1,.,ASSQVHSGTSEAF
TRBJ1-1,TRBV9,.,ASSESGGTEAF
TRBJ2-1,TRBV11-1,TRBD1,ASSAGTGGWSSYNEQF
TRBJ2-1,TRBV5-1,TRBD2,ASSLHQTSGPYNEQF
TRBJ2-1,TRBV14,.,ASSPPTARQARNEQF
TRBJ1-1,TRBV7-2,.,ASSRGRSAF
TRBJ1-2,TRBV29-1,.,SVEDWGGQDYGYT
TRBJ2-2,TRBV7-7,TRBD2,ASSPGGVYTGELF
TRBJ2-5,TRBV7-9,.,ASSYKSSETQY
TRBJ2-2,TRBV20-1,TRBD2,SVHRTSVNTGELF
TRBJ2-3,TRBV20-1,TRBD2,SAREGLAGGGDTQY
TRBJ1-1,TRBV11-2,.,ASSLTMNTEAF
TRBJ2-1,TRBV28,.,ASSLEATGRREQF
TRBJ2-3,TRBV12-3/TRBV12-4,TRBD2,ASSAETSGRDTQY
TRBJ2-3,TRBV10-3,TRBD2,AISESRAGGPDTQY
TRBJ1-1,TRBV4-1,.,ASSQVRTPNTEAF
TRBJ1-5,TRBV19,.,ASSIGNQPQH
TRBJ2-1,TRBV7-8,.,ASGIHFNEQF
TRBJ2-1,TRBV9,.,ASSVDLNSYNEQF
TRBJ2-1,TRBV7-9,.,ASSWLVGGIHEQF
TRBJ2-1,TRBV5-1,TRBD2,ASSLEISGRYEQF
TRBJ2-1,TRBV10-3,TRBD2,AISDPTSGRVYNEQF
TRBJ2-3,TRBV7-2,TRBD1,ASSAGTGSDTQY
TRBJ2-5,TRBV5-1,.,ASSIGNSGKTQY
TRBJ2-5,TRBV11-2,.,ASSADTQGTQY
TRBJ1-1,TRBV3-1,.,ASSQDMNTEAF
TRBJ2-7,TRBV20-1,.,SAEDELEVYEQY
TRBJ2-1,TRBV11-2,TRBD2,ASSPGLAGAQGF
TRBJ1-1,TRBV6-1,TRBD1,ASSQRQGARTEAF
TRBJ1-1,TRBV5-6,TRBD1,ASSLEGAWAF
TRBJ2-7,TRBV10-2,TRBD2,ASSGTSGDQEQY
TRBJ1-5,TRBV9,.,ASSRGPKSNQPQH
TRBJ1-1,TRBV15,.,ATSREGPRKTEAF
TRBJ2-7,TRBV7-2,TRBD2,ASSSRGLAGGQEEQY
TRBJ2-2,TRBV14,TRBD2,ASSQDLLAGHGELF
TRBJ2-1,TRBV12-3/TRBV12-4,TRBD2,ASSPLAGAYNEQF
TRBJ2-7,TRBV15,.,ATSRDMGRLHEQY
TRBJ2-3,TRBV20-1,TRBD2,SAGGQGLTTDTQY
TRBJ2-2,TRBV4-1,.,ASSQQENTGELF
TRBJ2-2,TRBV7-9,.,ASSQGLGRGVVGELF
TRBJ1-5,TRBV2,TRBD1,ASRDSETGSNQPQH
TRBJ2-5,TRBV5-1,.,ASSFGRAGGAETQY
TRBJ2-5,TRBV14,TRBD1,ASSPPVFGQGLSETQY
TRBJ2-3,TRBV6-1,.,ASIPPVLGRSTDTQY
TRBJ2-1,TRBV7-9,.,ASSFTHESEQF
TRBJ2-5,TRBV5-1,TRBD2,ASSLGSGSLQETQY
TRBJ2-1,TRBV20-1,.,SARSTVSGSYNEQF
TRBJ2-7,TRBV5-5,.,ASSSRNTGAPYEQY
TRBJ2-5,TRBV20-1,TRBD2,SATPRAGGRETQY
TRBJ1-2,TRBV7-8,.,ASSLVKSTNYGYT